What follows describes a single T cell receptor (beta chain). What it recognizes is unknown. This sample is drawn from a study of T-cell memory formation after mild COVID-19. Whole-study results and caveats: Cross-reactive memory seemingly joined, as some responding clones were found in pre-infection memory. Among CD4+ contracting clones, most were CM and EM, and CD8+ ones EMRA.

V lost 4 bases, J lost 5 bases, and 13 bases stayed unmatched. Germline V gene sequence: CDR1 ENHRY, CDR2 SYGVKD. This CDR3 spans 16 amino acids. One entry per CDR3 protein, called by TCRdb with MiXCR from the 5' RACE reads. Of about 470,000 distinct CDR3 sequences listed, 15% to 20% were seen once; the top ten hold around an eighth. The chain employs TRBV10-3 and TRBJ1-2, with 7 positions matching TRBD1. The sequenced material came from PBMCs or a T cell subset sorted from them (not recorded which). The receptor's source is an adult woman who had mild COVID-19 (a few samples of this study predate the infection). Cell type and time point are not known. DNA of the CDR3: TGTGCCATCAGTGCGACCGACAGGGTCGGCGGGTATGGCTACACCTTC. Amino acids: CAISATDRVGGYGYTF.